The rows below give T cell receptor beta chains drawn from one sample of a study of blood T cell repertoires in COVID-19. This table comes from immunoSEQ multiplex PCR, and its TCRdb copy is limited to in-frame clones, with some not included. The sample consists of about 300,000 clones, about 83% of them appearing once. Sequencing was carried out using peripheral blood. The receptors stem from a woman between 45 and 60 years old with acute or convalescent COVID-19. Each CDR3 is given with its conserved first and last residue. The order of the fields is CDR3 length, J gene, clone size, D gene, V gene, CDR3 protein, CDR3 DNA. The D gene is left open where the match is weak. Only some rows state a clone size, as once, few, many or a class for expanded clones.

len: 12
j_gene: TRBJ1-1
abundance: .
d_gene: .
v_gene: TRBV7-2
CDR3aa: CASSLSNTEAFF
CDR3nt: TGTGCCAGCAGCTTATCTAACACTGAAGCTTTCTTT

len: 15
j_gene: TRBJ2-2
abundance: once
d_gene: TRBD2
v_gene: TRBV7-2
CDR3aa: CASRPVSGGYGELFF
CDR3nt: TGTGCCAGCAGACCGGTCTCCGGGGGGTACGGGGAGCTGTTTTTT

len: 13
j_gene: TRBJ1-2
abundance: once
d_gene: .
v_gene: TRBV6-1
CDR3aa: CASSEMSVYGYTF
CDR3nt: TGTGCCAGCAGTGAGATGTCGGTCTATGGCTACACCTTC

len: 14
j_gene: TRBJ2-5
abundance: .
d_gene: TRBD2
v_gene: TRBV7-2
CDR3aa: CASSPPGGRETQYF
CDR3nt: TGTGCCAGCAGCCCCCCGGGGGGACGAGAGACCCAGTACTTC

len: 15
j_gene: TRBJ1-1
abundance: .
d_gene: .
v_gene: TRBV6-1
CDR3aa: CASSEPFGGRAEAFF
CDR3nt: TGTGCCAGCAGTGAACCCTTCGGTGGGAGGGCTGAAGCTTTCTTT

len: 14
j_gene: TRBJ2-2
abundance: .
d_gene: TRBD1
v_gene: TRBV5-1
CDR3aa: CASRLQGTTGELFF
CDR3nt: TGCGCCAGCAGACTACAGGGGACCACCGGGGAGCTGTTTTTT

len: 15
j_gene: TRBJ2-7
abundance: .
d_gene: TRBD2
v_gene: TRBV7-2
CDR3aa: CASSPLAGDAGEQYF
CDR3nt: TGTGCCAGCAGCCCCCTAGCGGGAGACGCAGGGGAGCAGTACTTC

len: 16
j_gene: TRBJ2-1
abundance: .
d_gene: TRBD1
v_gene: TRBV6-2/TRBV6-3
CDR3aa: CASSYRGPGDSNEQFF
CDR3nt: TGTGCCAGCAGTTACAGGGGGCCAGGAGATAGCAATGAGCAGTTCTTC

len: 13
j_gene: TRBJ2-1
abundance: .
d_gene: .
v_gene: TRBV30
CDR3aa: CAWSRGTFAEQFF
CDR3nt: TGTGCCTGGAGTAGGGGGACATTCGCTGAGCAGTTCTTC

len: 16
j_gene: TRBJ1-4
abundance: .
d_gene: TRBD1
v_gene: TRBV15
CDR3aa: CATSRLGGTGREKLFF
CDR3nt: TGTGCCACCAGCAGACTAGGCGGGACAGGAAGGGAAAAACTGTTTTTT

len: 15
j_gene: TRBJ1-2
abundance: .
d_gene: .
v_gene: TRBV19
CDR3aa: CASSIQRRVRWGYTF
CDR3nt: TGTGCCAGTAGTATACAACGGAGGGTCCGATGGGGCTACACCTTC

len: 14
j_gene: TRBJ2-3
abundance: .
d_gene: .
v_gene: TRBV19
CDR3aa: CASSLVTPSDTQYF
CDR3nt: TGTGCCAGTAGCCTCGTGACTCCCTCAGATACGCAGTATTTT

len: 15
j_gene: TRBJ2-2
abundance: once
d_gene: TRBD1
v_gene: TRBV30
CDR3aa: CAWKVGQGDTGELFF
CDR3nt: TGTGCCTGGAAGGTGGGACAGGGAGACACCGGGGAGCTGTTTTTT

len: 18
j_gene: TRBJ2-3
abundance: .
d_gene: TRBD2
v_gene: TRBV9
CDR3aa: CASSVRLAGGLSTDTQYF
CDR3nt: TGTGCCAGCAGCGTCCGACTAGCGGGGGGCCTTAGCACAGATACGCAGTATTTT

len: 12
j_gene: TRBJ1-1
abundance: .
d_gene: .
v_gene: TRBV2
CDR3aa: CASFLMNTEAFF
CDR3nt: TGTGCCAGCTTCCTAATGAACACTGAAGCTTTCTTT

len: 16
j_gene: TRBJ2-7
abundance: .
d_gene: TRBD2
v_gene: TRBV3-1/TRBV3-2
CDR3aa: CASSQDWASGTYEQYF
CDR3nt: TGTGCCAGCAGCCAAGATTGGGCTAGCGGGACCTACGAGCAGTACTTC

len: 14
j_gene: TRBJ2-1
abundance: few
d_gene: TRBD2
v_gene: TRBV5-1
CDR3aa: CASSLGGGSNEQFF
CDR3nt: TGCGCCAGCAGCTTGGGCGGGGGGAGTAATGAGCAGTTCTTC

len: 16
j_gene: TRBJ2-1
abundance: .
d_gene: TRBD2
v_gene: TRBV4-1
CDR3aa: CASSRSAGGRDNEQFF
CDR3nt: TGCGCCAGCAGCCGTAGCGCGGGAGGCCGGGACAATGAGCAGTTCTTC

len: 13
j_gene: TRBJ2-5
abundance: .
d_gene: .
v_gene: TRBV10-3
CDR3aa: CAISESTGETQYF
CDR3nt: TGTGCCATCAGTGAGTCGACGGGGGAGACCCAGTACTTC

len: 12
j_gene: TRBJ2-5
abundance: .
d_gene: .
v_gene: TRBV3-1/TRBV3-2
CDR3aa: CASSQVTGTQYF
CDR3nt: TGTGCCAGCAGCCAAGTTACGGGGACCCAGTACTTC

len: 13
j_gene: TRBJ2-7
abundance: .
d_gene: TRBD1
v_gene: TRBV16
CDR3aa: CASSEGQGREQYF
CDR3nt: TGTGCCAGCAGCGAGGGACAGGGAAGGGAGCAGTACTTC

len: 13
j_gene: TRBJ1-2
abundance: .
d_gene: .
v_gene: TRBV11-2
CDR3aa: CASSLGARYGYTF
CDR3nt: TGTGCCAGCAGCTTAGGGGCCCGTTATGGCTACACCTTC

len: 16
j_gene: TRBJ2-1
abundance: .
d_gene: .
v_gene: TRBV10-2
CDR3aa: CASSDLSGRSYNEQFF
CDR3nt: TGCGCCAGCAGTGATCTAAGCGGGCGCTCCTACAATGAGCAGTTCTTC

len: 16
j_gene: TRBJ1-2
abundance: .
d_gene: TRBD1
v_gene: TRBV5-4
CDR3aa: CASIGGGTGGLYGYTF
CDR3nt: TGTGCCAGCATCGGAGGTGGGACAGGGGGTCTCTATGGCTACACCTTC

len: 13
j_gene: TRBJ1-1
abundance: .
d_gene: TRBD1
v_gene: TRBV29-1
CDR3aa: CSAPSAGGTEAFF
CDR3nt: TGCAGCGCCCCATCAGCAGGGGGCACTGAAGCTTTCTTT

len: 14
j_gene: TRBJ1-5
abundance: .
d_gene: TRBD1
v_gene: TRBV10-3
CDR3aa: CAISWGQGGQPQHF
CDR3nt: TGTGCCATCAGTTGGGGACAGGGTGGTCAGCCCCAGCATTTT

len: 15
j_gene: TRBJ1-6
abundance: .
d_gene: .
v_gene: TRBV9
CDR3aa: CASSVAAGSNSPLHF
CDR3nt: TGTGCCAGCAGCGTAGCAGCAGGGTCAAATTCACCCCTCCACTTT

len: 13
j_gene: TRBJ2-5
abundance: .
d_gene: TRBD1
v_gene: TRBV6-6
CDR3aa: CASSDRGQETQYF
CDR3nt: TGTGCCAGCAGTGACAGGGGCCAAGAGACCCAGTACTTC

len: 16
j_gene: TRBJ2-5
abundance: .
d_gene: .
v_gene: TRBV27
CDR3aa: CASSLNTGNQVGTQYF
CDR3nt: TGTGCCAGCAGTTTAAACACAGGGAACCAAGTCGGGACCCAGTACTTC